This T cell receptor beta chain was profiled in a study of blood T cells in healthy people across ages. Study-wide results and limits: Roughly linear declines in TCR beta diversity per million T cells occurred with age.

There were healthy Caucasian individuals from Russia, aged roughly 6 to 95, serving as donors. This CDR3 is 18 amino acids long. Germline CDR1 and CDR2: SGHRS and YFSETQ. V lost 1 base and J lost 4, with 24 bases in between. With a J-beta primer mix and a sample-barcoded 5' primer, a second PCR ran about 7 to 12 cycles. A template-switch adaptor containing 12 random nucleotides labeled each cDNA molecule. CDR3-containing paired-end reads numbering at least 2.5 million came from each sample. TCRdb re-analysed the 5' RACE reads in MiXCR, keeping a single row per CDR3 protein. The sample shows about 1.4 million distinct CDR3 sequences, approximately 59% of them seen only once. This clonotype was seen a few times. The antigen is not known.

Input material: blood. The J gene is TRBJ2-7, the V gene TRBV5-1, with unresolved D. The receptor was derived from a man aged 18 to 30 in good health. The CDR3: CASSLRYSSLGTSYEQYF. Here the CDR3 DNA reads TGCGCCAGCAGCTTGCGTTATTCCAGTTTGGGTACGTCGTACGAGCAGTACTTC.